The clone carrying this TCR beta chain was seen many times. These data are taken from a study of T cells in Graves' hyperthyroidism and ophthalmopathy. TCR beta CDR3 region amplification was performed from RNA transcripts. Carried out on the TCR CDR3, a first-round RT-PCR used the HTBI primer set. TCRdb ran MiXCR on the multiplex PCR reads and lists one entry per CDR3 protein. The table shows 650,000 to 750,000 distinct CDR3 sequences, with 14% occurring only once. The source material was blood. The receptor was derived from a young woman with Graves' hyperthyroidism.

CDR3 sequence reads: CASSPTSGRAGHEQYF. The CDR3, as DNA: TGTGCCAGCAGCCCTACTAGCGGGAGGGCCGGCCACGAGCAGTACTTC. The rearrangement links TRBV7-2 to TRBJ2-7, with 13 bases aligning to TRBD2. The CDR3 length is 16 residues. The germline gives CDR1 SGHTA, CDR2 FQGNSA. Germline trimming cut 5 bases from V and 5 bases from J; bases unmatched to any gene: 9.